The entry below describes one T cell receptor beta chain. Assay: immunoSEQ multiplex PCR; the TCRdb copy retains only in-frame clones and omits some. The sample yields over 85,000 clones, about 88% seen once. The data are from a study of blood T cell repertoires in COVID-19. In the study overall: T cells, B-cell-depleted T cells, or PBMCs supplied cDNA or gDNA.

Trimming shortened V by 5 bases and J by 6 bases, and 14 bases separated the two germline ends. This CDR3 region has 14 residues. The chain couples TRBV23-1 to TRBJ1-5; D is perhaps TRBD1 (5 bases). TRBV23-1 is reported as an ORF; its role is uncertain. The origin of this receptor is a man aged 35 to 55 with acute or convalescent COVID-19. Sequenced sample: peripheral blood. DNA of the CDR3: TGCGCCAGCAGTGGGAAGGGGAAAGGTCAGCCCCAGCATTTT. Its protein is CASSGKGKGQPQHF.